The sequence of this TCR beta chain was determined in a study of precursors of human CD4 cytotoxic T cells (dated by TCRdb to about 2018). Notes on the research overall: In total, CD4+ memory subsets from over 11 donors went into the bulk TCR-seq analysis. Sequences for both the TCRalpha and TCRbeta chains came out of the TCR-seq analysis of about 14 donors (table S7).

Sequencing relied on an Illumina MiSeq. Under the source paper's analysis protocol: Repertoire diversity was measured with the Shannon-Wiener index computed in VDJtools. A TCRbeta clonotype counted as expanded if its clonotype frequency was 3 or higher. TCRdb applied fastp at Q25 and MiXCR to the public reads, then kept only in-frame beta chains. All rows with the same CDR3 protein become a single entry with the most common DNA and genes. What appears here as the V and J calls and clone size reflects TCRdb's work, not the paper's. A total of about 790 distinct CDR3 sequences appear in this sample, about an eighth of them only once. 7% to 7.5% of the sample is taken by the ten largest. Broad study findings and their caveats: The authors noted that a human observational design cannot definitively establish the direction of differentiation between precursor and effector cells. A bigger share of IL-7Rhigh TEMRA clonotypes consisted of expanded effector clonotypes than was the case for TEM or TCM clonotypes. Compared with TCM and TEM subsets, the IL-7Rhigh and IL-7R- TEMRA subsets had more restricted TCR repertoires, with lower diversity and more expanded clonotypes. Only about 95% of the 14 donors were included in some of the bulk TCR-seq comparisons, which suggests that not every subset was available for every donor.

This clonotype was found a few times. The antigen this receptor binds is unknown. Per-base quality was not reported, and no clone a single base away is much larger than it. V lost 1 base and J lost 7 bases; the stretch between them is 14 bases long. CDR3 length: 15 amino acids, cysteine to phenylalanine. Left in the record is the CDR3 DNA by itself, 45 bases read in frame from the first base. Sequences MNHNS (CDR1) and SASEGT (CDR2) are obtained from the germline V gene. To test for a precursor-effector relationship among CD4 cytotoxic T cells, four sorted CD4+ memory subsets (TCM, TEM, IL-7Rhigh TEMRA, IL-7R- TEMRA) underwent bulk UMI-based TCR sequencing. Cells were obtained from peripheral blood mononuclear cells isolated from human blood.

The V and J genes are TRBV6-1 and TRBJ1-5; the best D guess is TRBD1, with 6 bases matching. Sequences were obtained from memory CD4+ T cells from blood (PBMCs). The receptor's source is a human donor in good health. The nucleotide sequence is given as TGTGCCAGCAGTGAAGTTTTTGGGACAAAGCAGCCCCAGCATTTT. Translation gives CASSEVFGTKQPQHF.